This TCR beta chain derives from a study of cytomegalovirus exposure and HLA in healthy donors. Overall study findings and caveats: Common viral pathogens (according to a later analysis) appeared linked to several of the most significant clusters. There were some public TCRs occurring in many donors, but most TCR sequences were rare. As a later analysis revealed, most CMV-associated TCR beta chains appeared HLA-restricted.

A multiplex PCR was run with 60 Vbeta primers and 13 Jbeta primers. Measured with immunoSEQ multiplex PCR; TCRdb has only the in-frame clones, and not every one. This table holds 76,000 or so clones, 65% to 75% found once. The J segment lost 4 bases and the V segment lost 6 bases, leaving 12 bases of the junction unmatched. The CDR3 totals 16 residues. CDR1 is SGHVS and CDR2 is FNYEAQ in the germline V gene. This clone was observed a handful of times. Its antigen is not identified. The clonotype was recovered from a woman aged 40 to 50 in good health and CMV-seropositive. The rearrangement joins TRBV7-6 to TRBJ2-7; 10 bases are a match to TRBD2. What was sequenced was PBMCs. The CDR3 DNA reads as TGTGCCAGCAGTCCGCCTCCTAGCGGGAGTACTTACGAGCAGTACTTC. Its protein product is CASSPPPSGSTYEQYF.